This T cell receptor beta chain was found in a study of beta chain features in type 1 diabetes. Study details: Patient and healthy donor groups were alike in age, gender and cell yields. General observations from the study: Lower insertion and higher deletion counts appeared at VDJ junctions in type 1 diabetes patients. In all four CD4+ subsets, TCRB CDR3 length was significantly, moderately reduced in type 1 diabetes.

Turning to this clone: The antigen remains unidentified.

The CDR3 is 15 residues long. V shed 6 bases, J shed 8 bases, and the junction held 9 bases outside the gene matches. Germline CDR1 and CDR2: MDHEN and SYDVKM. The sequenced template was cDNA made from the entire isolated RNA. Read totals for stem cell-like memory T cell samples averaged roughly 910,000. The method was immunoSEQ multiplex PCR; TCRdb's version includes in-frame clones alone and lacks a portion of them. Of approximately 52,000 clones listed, 55% to 80% are singletons. J is TRBJ1-4 and V is TRBV28; 10 nucleotides align to TRBD1. This sequence originates from a woman in her twenties or thirties with type 1 diabetes. The sequencing input was stem cell memory CD4+ T cells from blood. CDR3 nucleotide sequence: TGTGCCAGCAGCGCTACCGGGACAGGGGACGAAAAACTGTTTTTT. Protein product: CASSATGTGDEKLFF.